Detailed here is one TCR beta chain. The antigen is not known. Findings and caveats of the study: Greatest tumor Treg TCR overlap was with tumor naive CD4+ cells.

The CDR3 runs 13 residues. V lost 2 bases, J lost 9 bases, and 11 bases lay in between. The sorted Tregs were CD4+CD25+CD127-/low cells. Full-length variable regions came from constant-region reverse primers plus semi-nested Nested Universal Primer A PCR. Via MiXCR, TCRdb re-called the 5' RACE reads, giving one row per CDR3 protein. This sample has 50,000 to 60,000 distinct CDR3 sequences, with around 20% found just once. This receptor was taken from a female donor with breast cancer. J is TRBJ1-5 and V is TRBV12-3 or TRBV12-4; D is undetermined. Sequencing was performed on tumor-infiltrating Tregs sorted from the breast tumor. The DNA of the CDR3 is TGTGCCAGCAGTTTAAACGAAGGTCTGCCCCAGCATTTT. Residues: CASSLNEGLPQHF.